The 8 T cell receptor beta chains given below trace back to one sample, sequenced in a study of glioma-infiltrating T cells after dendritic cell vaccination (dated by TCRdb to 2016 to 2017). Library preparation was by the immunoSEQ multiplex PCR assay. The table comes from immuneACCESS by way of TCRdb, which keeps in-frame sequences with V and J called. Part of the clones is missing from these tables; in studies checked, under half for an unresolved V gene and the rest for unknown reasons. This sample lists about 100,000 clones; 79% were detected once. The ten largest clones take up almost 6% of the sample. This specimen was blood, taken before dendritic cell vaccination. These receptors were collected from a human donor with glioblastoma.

The CDR3 reads CASSSSRTPELDFF. CDR3 nucleotide sequence: TGTGCCAGCAGCTCCTCGAGGACTCCGGAATTAGATTTCTTT. The chain employs TRBV7-9 and TRBJ1-1; no clear D. The CDR3 runs 14 residues. V was cut by 4 bases and J by 13 bases, with 22 bases left in between. Per the germline V gene, CDR1 is SEHNR and CDR2 is FQNEAQ (reference sequence).

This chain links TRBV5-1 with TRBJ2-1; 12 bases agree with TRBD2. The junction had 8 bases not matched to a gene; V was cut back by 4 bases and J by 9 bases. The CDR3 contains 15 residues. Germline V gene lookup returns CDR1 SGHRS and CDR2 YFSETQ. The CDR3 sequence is CASSALAGGLGEQFF. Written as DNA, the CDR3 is TGCGCCAGCAGCGCGCTAGCGGGAGGGTTGGGTGAGCAGTTCTTC.

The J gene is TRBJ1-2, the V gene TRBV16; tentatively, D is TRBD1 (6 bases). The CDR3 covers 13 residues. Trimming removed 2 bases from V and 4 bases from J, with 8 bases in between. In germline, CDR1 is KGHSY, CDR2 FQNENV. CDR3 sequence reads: CASSQGQTYGYTF. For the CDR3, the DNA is TGTGCCAGCAGCCAAGGACAGACCTATGGCTACACCTTC.

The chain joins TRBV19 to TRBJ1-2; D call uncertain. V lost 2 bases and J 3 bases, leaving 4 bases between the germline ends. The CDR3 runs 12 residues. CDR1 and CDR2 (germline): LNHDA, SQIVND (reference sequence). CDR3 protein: CASSITYYGYTF. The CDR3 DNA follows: TGTGCCAGTAGTATAACATACTATGGCTACACCTTC.

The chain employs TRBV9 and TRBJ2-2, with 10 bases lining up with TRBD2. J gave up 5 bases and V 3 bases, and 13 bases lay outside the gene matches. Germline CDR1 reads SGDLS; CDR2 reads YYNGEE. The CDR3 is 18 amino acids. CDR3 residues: CASSEASSGRLRTGELFF. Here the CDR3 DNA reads TGTGCCAGCAGCGAGGCCAGTAGCGGGAGGCTGAGGACCGGGGAGCTGTTTTTT.

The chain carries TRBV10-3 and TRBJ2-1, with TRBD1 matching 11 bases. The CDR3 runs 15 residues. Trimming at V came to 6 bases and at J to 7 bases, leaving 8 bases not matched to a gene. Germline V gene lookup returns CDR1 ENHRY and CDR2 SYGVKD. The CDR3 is CAIRIGTGGRNEQFF. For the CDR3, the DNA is TGTGCCATCAGAATTGGGACAGGGGGTAGGAATGAGCAGTTCTTC.

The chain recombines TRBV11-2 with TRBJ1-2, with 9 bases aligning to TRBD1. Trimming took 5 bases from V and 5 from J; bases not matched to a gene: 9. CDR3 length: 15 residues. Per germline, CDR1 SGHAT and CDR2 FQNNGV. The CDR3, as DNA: TGTGCCAGCAGCCGCTGGACAGGGGTGGAGTATGGCTACACCTTC. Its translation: CASSRWTGVEYGYTF.

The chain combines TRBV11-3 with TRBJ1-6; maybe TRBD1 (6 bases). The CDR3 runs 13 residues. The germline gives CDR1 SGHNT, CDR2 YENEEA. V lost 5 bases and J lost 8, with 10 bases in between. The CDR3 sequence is CASSLNRDSPLHF. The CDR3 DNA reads TGTGCCAGCAGCCTCAACAGGGATTCACCCCTCCACTTT.